The entry below gives a single T cell receptor (beta chain) sequence along with its context. The antigen is not known. This sample was included in a study of T cell responses to AZD1222 COVID-19 vaccine. Study-wide context: Pooling of second doses given at about 4 or about 12 weeks was done. Study results and caveats: AZD1222 recipients seropositive at baseline numbered only six or seven. Spike-specific TCR breadth and depth went up after people got two AZD1222 doses. Spike-wide vaccine-associated CD4 TCRs dominated at 160-218 and 743-854.

Sequenced by immunoSEQ multiplex PCR; TCRdb stores in-frame clones only, minus some. The sample gives 150,000 or so clones, roughly nine tenths of which show up once; about 2.7% is in the top ten. The CDR3 contains 14 residues. Trimming stripped 2 bases from V and 4 bases from J, with 9 bases between. CDR1 MNHNS and CDR2 SASEGT come from the germline V gene. The material sequenced was peripheral blood, taken on day 0 of AZD1222 vaccination. The chain links TRBV6-1 to TRBJ2-1; tentative D call: TRBD2 (5 bases). The TCR originated in an adult in good health. The CDR3 bases are TGTGCCAGCAGTGAATCCCGGGGATACAATGAGCAGTTCTTC. It translates to CASSESRGYNEQFF.